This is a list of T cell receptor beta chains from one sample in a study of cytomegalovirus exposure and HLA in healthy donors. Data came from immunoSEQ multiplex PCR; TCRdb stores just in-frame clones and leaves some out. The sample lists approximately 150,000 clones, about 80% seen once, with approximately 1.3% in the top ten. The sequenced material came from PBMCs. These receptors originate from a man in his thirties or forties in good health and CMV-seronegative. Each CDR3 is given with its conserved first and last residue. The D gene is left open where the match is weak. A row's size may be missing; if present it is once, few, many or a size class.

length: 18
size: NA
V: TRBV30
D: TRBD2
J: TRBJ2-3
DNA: TGTGCCTGGAGTCCCCTTTGGCGGGGGGCGGCAGACACAGATACGCAGTATTTT
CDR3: CAWSPLWRGAADTDTQYF

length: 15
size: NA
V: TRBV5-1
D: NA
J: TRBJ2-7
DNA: TGCGCCAGCAGCTTCGCAGGGGACCTCACGTACGAGCAGTACTTC
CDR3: CASSFAGDLTYEQYF

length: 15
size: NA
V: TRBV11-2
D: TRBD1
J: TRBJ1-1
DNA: TGTGCCAGCAGCTTTGGGACAGGAGTGAACACTGAAGCTTTCTTT
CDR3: CASSFGTGVNTEAFF

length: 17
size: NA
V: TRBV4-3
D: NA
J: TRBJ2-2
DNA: TGCGCCAGCAGCCAAACGTGTGGGGCCCTGGTCACCGGGGAGCTGTTTTTT
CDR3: CASSQTCGALVTGELFF

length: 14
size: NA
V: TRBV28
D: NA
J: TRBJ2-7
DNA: TGTGCCAGCAGAAAAAATACCGGGGTTTACGAGCAGTACTTC
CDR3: CASRKNTGVYEQYF

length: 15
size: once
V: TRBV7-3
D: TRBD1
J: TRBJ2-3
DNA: TGTGCCAGCAGCTTAGGGGGACAGAGCACAGATACGCAGTATTTT
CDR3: CASSLGGQSTDTQYF

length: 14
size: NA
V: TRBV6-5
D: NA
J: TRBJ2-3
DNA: TGTGCCAGCCTGCGGGGCGGGCCAGGGGATACGCAGTATTTT
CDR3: CASLRGGPGDTQYF

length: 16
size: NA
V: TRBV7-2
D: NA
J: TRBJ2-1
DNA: TGTGCCAGCAGCACCCAGCACGTGGGAGTCTACAATGAGCAGTTCTTC
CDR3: CASSTQHVGVYNEQFF

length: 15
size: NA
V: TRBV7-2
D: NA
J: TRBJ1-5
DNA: TGTGCCAGCAGTAATGGACAACTCAGAAATCAGCCCCAGCATTTT
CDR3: CASSNGQLRNQPQHF

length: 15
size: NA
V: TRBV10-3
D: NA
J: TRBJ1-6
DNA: TGTGCCATCAGTGAGTGGGCAGGGGCTAATTCACCCCTCCACTTT
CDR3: CAISEWAGANSPLHF

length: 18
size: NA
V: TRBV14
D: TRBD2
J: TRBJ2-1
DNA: TGTGCCAGCAGCCGTAATAGCGGGCCTATGAGCTCCTACAATGAGCAGTTCTTC
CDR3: CASSRNSGPMSSYNEQFF

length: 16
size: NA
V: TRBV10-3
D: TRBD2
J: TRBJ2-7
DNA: TGTGCCACCAAACCGGGACTAGCGGGAGGAACGGACGAGCAGTACTTC
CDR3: CATKPGLAGGTDEQYF

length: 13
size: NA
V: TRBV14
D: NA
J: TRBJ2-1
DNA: TGTGCCAGCGCCGGACAGCCCTACAATGAGCAGTTCTTC
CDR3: CASAGQPYNEQFF

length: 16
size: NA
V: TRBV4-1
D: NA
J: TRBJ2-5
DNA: TGCGCCAGCAGCCAAGGTTATCGGGTGGTTCAAGAGACCCAGTACTTC
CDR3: CASSQGYRVVQETQYF

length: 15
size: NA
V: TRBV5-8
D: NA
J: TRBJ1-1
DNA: TGTGCCAGCAGCTTGGTGGGCAGCTTGAACACTGAAGCTTTCTTT
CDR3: CASSLVGSLNTEAFF

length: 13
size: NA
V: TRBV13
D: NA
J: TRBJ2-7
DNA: TGTGCCAGCGGCCGGGGAAACAACTACGAGCAGTACTTC
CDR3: CASGRGNNYEQYF

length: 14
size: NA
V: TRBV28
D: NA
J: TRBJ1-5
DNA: TGTGCCAGCAGGGGCGGAGGGAACTCCGGGCCCCAGCATTTT
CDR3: CASRGGGNSGPQHF

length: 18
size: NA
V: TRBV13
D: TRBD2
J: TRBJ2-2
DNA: TGTGCCAGCAGCCCGGGACTAGCGGGATTCACGAACACCGGGGAGCTGTTTTTT
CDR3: CASSPGLAGFTNTGELFF

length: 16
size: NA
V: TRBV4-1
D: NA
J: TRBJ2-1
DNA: TGCGCCAGCAGCCAAGTCAATCCGACAGATTACAATGAGCAGTTCTTC
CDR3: CASSQVNPTDYNEQFF

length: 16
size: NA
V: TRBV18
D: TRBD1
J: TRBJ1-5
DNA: TGTGCCAGCTCACGAGGGCAGGGGGAAGGCAATCAGCCCCAGCATTTT
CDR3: CASSRGQGEGNQPQHF

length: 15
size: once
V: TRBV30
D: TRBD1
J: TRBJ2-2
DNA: TGTGCCTTGGGGGAACTAGGACAGGGGGCCGGGGAGCTGTTTTTT
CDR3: CALGELGQGAGELFF

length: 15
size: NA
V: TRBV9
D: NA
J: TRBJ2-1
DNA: TGTGCCAGCAGCGTAGGGGTAGCCTCCTTAAATGAGCAGTTCTTC
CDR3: CASSVGVASLNEQFF

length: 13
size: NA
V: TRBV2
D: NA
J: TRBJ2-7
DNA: TGTGCCAGCAGTGGACAGACCCTCTACGAGCAGTACTTC
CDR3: CASSGQTLYEQYF

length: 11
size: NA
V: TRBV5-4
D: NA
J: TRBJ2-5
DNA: TGTGCCAGCAGCTATGGCGAGACCCAGTACTTC
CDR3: CASSYGETQYF

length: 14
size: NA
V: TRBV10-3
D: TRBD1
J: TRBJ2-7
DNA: TGTGCCATCAGAGAAGGGACAGCAACCTACGAGCAGTACTTC
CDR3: CAIREGTATYEQYF

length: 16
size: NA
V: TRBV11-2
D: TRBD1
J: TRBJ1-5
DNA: TGTGCCAGCAGCTTATCGCCGGGACAGGGGAATCAGCCCCAGCATTTT
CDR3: CASSLSPGQGNQPQHF

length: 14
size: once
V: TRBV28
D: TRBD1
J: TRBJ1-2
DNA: TGTGCCAGCAGTTTGAGCGGACAGGCCTATGGCTACACCTTC
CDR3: CASSLSGQAYGYTF

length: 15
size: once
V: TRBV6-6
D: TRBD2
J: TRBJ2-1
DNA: TGTGCCAGCAGTTACCTCCTAGCGGGGGGGCAGGAGCAGTTCTTC
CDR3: CASSYLLAGGQEQFF

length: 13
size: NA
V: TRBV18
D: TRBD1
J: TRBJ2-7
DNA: TGTGCCAGCTCAGACAGGGATTCCTACGAGCAGTACTTC
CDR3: CASSDRDSYEQYF

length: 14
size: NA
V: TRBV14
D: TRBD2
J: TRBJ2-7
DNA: TGTGCCAGCAGCCTTAGCGGGATTTCGTACGAGCAGTACTTC
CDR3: CASSLSGISYEQYF

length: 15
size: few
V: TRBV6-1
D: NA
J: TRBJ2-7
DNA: TGTGCCAGCAGTAGCAACCGGGGGAGCTCCTACGAGCAGTACTTC
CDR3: CASSSNRGSSYEQYF

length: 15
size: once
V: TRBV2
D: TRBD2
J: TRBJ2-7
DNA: TGTGCCAGCTCCACGAATGGGGGGGTCTCCTACGAGCAGTACTTC
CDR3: CASSTNGGVSYEQYF

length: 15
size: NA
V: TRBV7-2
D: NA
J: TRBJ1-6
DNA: TGTGCCAGCAGCTTACTCGGCGGGTATAATTCACCCCTCCACTTT
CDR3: CASSLLGGYNSPLHF

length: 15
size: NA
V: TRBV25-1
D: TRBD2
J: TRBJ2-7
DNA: TGTGCCAGCAGTGAATTTACTAGCGGGGAAACCGAGCAGTACTTC
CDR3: CASSEFTSGETEQYF

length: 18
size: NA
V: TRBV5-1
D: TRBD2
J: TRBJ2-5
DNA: TGCGCCAGCAGCCCCGACCCGGGACTAGCGGGGGGGCAGGAGACCCAGTACTTC
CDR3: CASSPDPGLAGGQETQYF

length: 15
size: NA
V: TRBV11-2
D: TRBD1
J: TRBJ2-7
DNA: TGTGCCAGCAGCTCCGGTGGACAGGGCAACTACGAGCAGTACTTC
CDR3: CASSSGGQGNYEQYF

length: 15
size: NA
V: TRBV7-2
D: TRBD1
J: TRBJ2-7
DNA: TGTGCCAGCAGCTTAGCTGGACAGGGTTCCTACGAGCAGTACTTC
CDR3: CASSLAGQGSYEQYF

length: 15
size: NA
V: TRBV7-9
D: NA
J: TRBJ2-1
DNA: TGTGCCAGCAGCCTCGTCGCTGGCCCCTACAATGAGCAGTTCTTC
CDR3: CASSLVAGPYNEQFF

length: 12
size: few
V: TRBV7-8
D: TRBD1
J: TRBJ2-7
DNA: TGTGCCACCGGGACAGAGGGATACGAGCAGTACTTC
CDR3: CATGTEGYEQYF

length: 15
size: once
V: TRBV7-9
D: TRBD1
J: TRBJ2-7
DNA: TGTTCCAGCAGCCTCGGACAGGGGGGCTCCTACGAGCAGTACTTC
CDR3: CSSSLGQGGSYEQYF

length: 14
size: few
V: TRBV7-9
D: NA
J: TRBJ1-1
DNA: TGTGCCAGCAGCTTACGGGAGATGAACACTGAAGCTTTCTTT
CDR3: CASSLREMNTEAFF

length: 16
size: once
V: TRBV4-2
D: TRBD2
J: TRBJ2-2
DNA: TGTGCCAGCAGCCAGGCCGGGACTAGGAATCCCGGGGAGCTGTTTTTT
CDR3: CASSQAGTRNPGELFF

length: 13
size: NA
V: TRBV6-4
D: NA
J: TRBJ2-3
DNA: TGTGCCAGCAGTGACTCTGAGAGGGTCCCGCAGTATTTT
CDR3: CASSDSERVPQYF

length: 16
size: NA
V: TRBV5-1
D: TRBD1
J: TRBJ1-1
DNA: TGCGCCAGCAGCTTCTTAGGGACAGGACTAAACACTGAAGCTTTCTTT
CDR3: CASSFLGTGLNTEAFF

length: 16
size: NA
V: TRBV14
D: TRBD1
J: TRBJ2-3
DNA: TGTGCCAGCAGCCACCTGACAGGGCCTAGCACAGATACGCAGTATTTT
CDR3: CASSHLTGPSTDTQYF

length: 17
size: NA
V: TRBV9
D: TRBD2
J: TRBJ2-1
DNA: TGTGCCAGCAGCGTAACCCTAGCGGGGACCTCCTACAATGAGCAGTTCTTC
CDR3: CASSVTLAGTSYNEQFF

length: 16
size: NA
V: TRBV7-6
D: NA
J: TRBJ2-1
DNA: TGTGCCAGCAGCTTAGTTTTGGCGGGGGCAACAAATCCCCAGTTCTTC
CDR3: CASSLVLAGATNPQFF

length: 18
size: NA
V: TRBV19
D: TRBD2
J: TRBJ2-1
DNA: TGTGCCAGTAGTCCGATCAGGACTAGCGGGGGGGTTTTACACGAGCAGTTCTTC
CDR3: CASSPIRTSGGVLHEQFF

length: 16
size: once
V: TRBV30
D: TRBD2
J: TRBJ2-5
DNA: TGTGCCTGGAGTGTAGGGACTAGCGGGGTTCGGGAGACCCAGTACTTC
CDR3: CAWSVGTSGVRETQYF

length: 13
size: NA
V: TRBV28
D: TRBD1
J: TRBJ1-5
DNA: TGTGCCAGCAATGCAGGGGGCCATCAGCCCCAGCATTTT
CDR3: CASNAGGHQPQHF